The entry below describes one TCR beta chain. The clone's antigen remains unknown. Base qualities were left out, and no much larger clone turns up one base away. TCRbeta CDR3 regions were amplified from genomic DNA by means of the immunoSEQ Assay, a bias-controlled multiplex PCR. As for the authors' bioinformatics: The number of nucleated cells in each sample was estimated from the amplification of reference gene primers within the assay. Sequence reads were collapsed and filtered to measure the absolute abundance of every unique TCRbeta CDR3 rearrangement. For each sample, productive Simpson clonality was calculated by taking the square root of Simpson's diversity index across productive rearrangements. TCRdb took over this immuneACCESS table, retaining in-frame rearrangements with V and J assigned. Such tables are incomplete; in checked studies, under half of the missing clones stem from an unresolved V gene, and the remainder is unexplained. V, J and clone size derive from that table, while D and trimming were established from the DNA sequence. The sample table holds under 300,000 clones, of which 88% were seen once. Around 3% of the sample is taken by the ten largest.

Participants in the prospective study were enrolled through a virtual design, were aged about 18 to 100 years, and lived in 20 to 30 United States geographic areas. In the prospective study, cohorts were assigned on the basis of participant-reported clinical history obtained from a screening survey and a study questionnaire. A participant counted as exposed if, within 2 weeks of entering the study, that participant had been in contact with someone who had a PCR-confirmed or clinician-diagnosed COVID-19 case. In the prospective study, whole blood, serum and a nasopharyngeal or oropharyngeal swab were collected from each participant by mobile phlebotomists. Participants in the prospective study had the option to provide additional blood draws and questionnaires over a roughly 2-month period. Before DNA extraction, blood samples from the prospective study were shipped at room temperature or frozen.

The sample comes from a study of blood T cell repertoires in COVID-19 (dated by TCRdb to 2019 to 2021). About the study as a whole: The collaborator samples originated in the United States, Italy and Spain and spanned the acute and convalescent phases of COVID-19. The dataset comprised deeply sampled blood TCRbeta repertoires from subjects exposed to, actively infected with, or recovered from COVID-19. Where available, HLA class I and class II types were taken from metadata supplied by the sample provider and were not determined by assay-based typing. The samples were drawn from the first 160 participants of the ongoing ImmuneRACE study and from 1,200 or so subjects provided by 6 global collaborators. The prospective study material was composed of cDNA or gDNA derived from T cells, B-cell-depleted T cells, or PBMCs. Nearly every sample came with metadata listing a de-identified subject ID, COVID-19 status, age in years and sex. A freely available public database, intended as a resource for researchers studying the immune response to SARS-CoV-2, is where the repertoires were released.

What the research found in general, with its limitations: The quantity of clinical and demographic metadata differed by source and by participant and was supplied without curation.

The sequencing input was PBMCs or T cells enriched from blood (not recorded which). The TCR originated in a woman in her 40s who had been exposed to COVID-19.

CDR3 sequence: CATSGGGRWNQPQHF. The DNA sequence follows: TGTGCCACCTCGGGAGGGGGGCGATGGAATCAGCCCCAGCATTTT. The chain uses TRBV19 and TRBJ1-5; tentative D gene TRBD1, with 6 bases matching. CDR1 and CDR2 were assigned from the germline V gene (reference sequence) as LNHDA and SQIVND. The V and J ends are trimmed by 10 bases and 4 bases, leaving 20 bases between them. Measured from the cysteine to the phenylalanine, the CDR3 is 15 residues long. Only CDR3 DNA is held: 45 bases, read in frame from base 1.